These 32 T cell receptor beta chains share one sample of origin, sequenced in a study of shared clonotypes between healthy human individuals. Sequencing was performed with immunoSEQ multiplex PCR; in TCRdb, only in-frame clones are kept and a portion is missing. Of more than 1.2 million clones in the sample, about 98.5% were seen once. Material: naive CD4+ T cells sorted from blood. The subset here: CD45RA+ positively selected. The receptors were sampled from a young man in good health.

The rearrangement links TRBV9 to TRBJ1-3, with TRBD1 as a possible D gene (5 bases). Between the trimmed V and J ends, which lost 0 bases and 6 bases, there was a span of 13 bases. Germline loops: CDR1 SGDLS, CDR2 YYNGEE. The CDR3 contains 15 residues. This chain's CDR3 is CASSVATPGQNTIYF. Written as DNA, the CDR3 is TGTGCCAGCAGCGTAGCTACGCCAGGGCAAAACACCATATATTTT.

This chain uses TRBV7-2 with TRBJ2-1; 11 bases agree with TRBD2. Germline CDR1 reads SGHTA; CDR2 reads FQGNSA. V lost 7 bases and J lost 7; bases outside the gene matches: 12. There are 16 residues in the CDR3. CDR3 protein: CASTTKLAGAWNEQFF. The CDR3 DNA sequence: TGTGCCAGCACCACCAAACTAGCGGGAGCTTGGAATGAGCAGTTCTTC.

CDR3 nucleotides: TGCGCCAGCAGCCAATCAGCCGGGGAGCTGTTTTTT. This sequence encodes CASSQSAGELFF. V gene TRBV4-3 combines with J gene TRBJ2-2; D not resolved. The germline V and J ends were trimmed by 2 bases and 6 bases, with 4 bases remaining between them. In germline, CDR1 is LGHNA, CDR2 YSLEER. The CDR3 has 12 residues.

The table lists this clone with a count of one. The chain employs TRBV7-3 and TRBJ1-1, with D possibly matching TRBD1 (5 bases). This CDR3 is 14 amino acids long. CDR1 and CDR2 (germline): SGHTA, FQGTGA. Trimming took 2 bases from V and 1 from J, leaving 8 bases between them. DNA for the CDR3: TGTGCCAGCAGCTTAGGCGGACAGAACACTGAAGCTTTCTTT. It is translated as CASSLGGQNTEAFF.

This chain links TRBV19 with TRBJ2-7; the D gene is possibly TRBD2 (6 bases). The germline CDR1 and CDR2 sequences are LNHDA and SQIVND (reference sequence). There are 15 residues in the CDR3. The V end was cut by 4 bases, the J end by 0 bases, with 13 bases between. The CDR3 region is CASSTLAPSSYEQYF. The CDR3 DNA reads TGTGCCAGTAGTACTCTAGCGCCTAGCTCCTACGAGCAGTACTTC.

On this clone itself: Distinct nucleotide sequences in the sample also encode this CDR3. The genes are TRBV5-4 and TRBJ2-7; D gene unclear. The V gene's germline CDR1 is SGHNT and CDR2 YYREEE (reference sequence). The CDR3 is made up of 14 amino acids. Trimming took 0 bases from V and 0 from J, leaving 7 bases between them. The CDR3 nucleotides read TGTGCCAGCAGCTTGGAGTCTGCCTCCTACGAGCAGTACTTC. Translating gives CASSLESASYEQYF.

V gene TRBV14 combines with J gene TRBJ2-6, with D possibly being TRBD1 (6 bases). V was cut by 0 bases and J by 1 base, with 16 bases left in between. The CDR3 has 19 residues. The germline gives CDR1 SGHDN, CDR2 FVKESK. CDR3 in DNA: TGTGCCAGCAGCCAAGATATCGGGACAATCCTTTCTGGGGCCAACGTCCTGACTTTC. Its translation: CASSQDIGTILSGANVLTF.

CDR3 sequence: CASSVKGLAGGSTQYF. In DNA, the CDR3 is TGTGCCAGCAGCGTAAAGGGACTAGCGGGAGGATCGACCCAGTACTTC. This rearrangement joins TRBV5-4 to TRBJ2-5; TRBD2 matches 15 bases. The V segment lost 4 bases and the J segment 7 bases; nucleotides outside the gene matches: 8. CDR1 and CDR2 from the germline V gene are SGHNT and YYREEE (reference sequence). This CDR3 has 16 residues.

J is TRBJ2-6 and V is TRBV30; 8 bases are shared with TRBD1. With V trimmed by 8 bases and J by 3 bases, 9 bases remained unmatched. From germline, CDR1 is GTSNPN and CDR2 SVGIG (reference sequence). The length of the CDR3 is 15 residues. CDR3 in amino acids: CAGIQGAGGANVLTF. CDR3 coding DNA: TGTGCCGGTATTCAGGGGGCAGGTGGGGCCAACGTCCTGACTTTC.

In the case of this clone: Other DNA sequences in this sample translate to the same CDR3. CDR3 sequence reads: CASSETSSTDTQYF. The CDR3 DNA follows: TGTGCCAGCAGTGAGACTAGCAGCACAGATACGCAGTATTTT. The chain carries TRBV2 and TRBJ2-3, with 7 bases aligning to TRBD2. The junction had 0 bases not matched to a gene; V was cut back by 3 bases and J by 0 bases. CDR3 length equals 14 residues. Germline V CDR1 and CDR2: SNHLY, FYNNEI.

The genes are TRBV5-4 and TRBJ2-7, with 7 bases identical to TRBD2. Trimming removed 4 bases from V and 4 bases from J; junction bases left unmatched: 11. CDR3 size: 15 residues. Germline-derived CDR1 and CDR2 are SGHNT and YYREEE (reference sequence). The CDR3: CASSLLAGERYEQYF. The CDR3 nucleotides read TGTGCCAGCAGCCTCCTCGCGGGAGAGAGGTACGAGCAGTACTTC.

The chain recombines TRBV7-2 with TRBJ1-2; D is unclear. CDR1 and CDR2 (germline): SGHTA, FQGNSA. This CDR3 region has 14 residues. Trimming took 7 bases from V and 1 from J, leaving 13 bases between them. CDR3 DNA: TGTGCCAGCACCTCAAGGGCTTATAACTATGGCTACACCTTC. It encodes CASTSRAYNYGYTF.

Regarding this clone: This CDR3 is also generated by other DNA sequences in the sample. The CDR3 protein is CASSVGLAGGETQYF. The CDR3 DNA reads TGTGCCAGCAGCGTAGGGCTAGCGGGGGGAGAGACCCAGTACTTC. The chain uses TRBV9 and TRBJ2-5; 11 bases are a match to TRBD2. This CDR3 comprises 15 residues. Germline V lookup: CDR1 SGDLS, CDR2 YYNGEE. V lost 0 bases to trimming and J lost 4 bases; unmatched junction nucleotides: 2.

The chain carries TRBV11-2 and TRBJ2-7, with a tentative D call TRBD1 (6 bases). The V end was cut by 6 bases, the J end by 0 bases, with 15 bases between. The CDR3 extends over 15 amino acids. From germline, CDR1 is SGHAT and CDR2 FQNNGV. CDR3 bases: TGTGCCAGCAGGGCCCGGGACATGACCTCCTACGAGCAGTACTTC. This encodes CASRARDMTSYEQYF.

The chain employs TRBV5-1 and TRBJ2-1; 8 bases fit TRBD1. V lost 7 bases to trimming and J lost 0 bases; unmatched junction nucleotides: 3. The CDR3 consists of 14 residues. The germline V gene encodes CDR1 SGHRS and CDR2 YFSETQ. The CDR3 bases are TGCGCCAGCGCGGGACAGGTCTCCTACAATGAGCAGTTCTTC. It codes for CASAGQVSYNEQFF.

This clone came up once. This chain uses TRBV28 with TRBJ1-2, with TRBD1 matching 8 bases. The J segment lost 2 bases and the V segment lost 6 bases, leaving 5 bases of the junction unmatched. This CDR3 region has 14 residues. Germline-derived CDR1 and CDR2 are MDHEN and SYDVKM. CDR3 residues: CASSRRTGNYGYTF. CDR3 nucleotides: TGTGCCAGCAGCCGTAGGACAGGGAACTATGGCTACACCTTC.

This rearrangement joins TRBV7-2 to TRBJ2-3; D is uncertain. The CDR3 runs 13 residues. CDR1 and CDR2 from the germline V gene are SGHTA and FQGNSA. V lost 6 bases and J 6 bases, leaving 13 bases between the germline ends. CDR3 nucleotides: TGTGCCAGCAGGGTTGGCTCCTCCGATACGCAGTATTTT. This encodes CASRVGSSDTQYF.

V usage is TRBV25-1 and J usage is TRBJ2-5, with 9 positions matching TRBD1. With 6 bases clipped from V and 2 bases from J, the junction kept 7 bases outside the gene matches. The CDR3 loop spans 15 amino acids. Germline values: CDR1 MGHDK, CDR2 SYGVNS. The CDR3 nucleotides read TGTGCCAGCAGCGAACAGGGGGCTGGGCAAGAGACCCAGTACTTC. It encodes CASSEQGAGQETQYF. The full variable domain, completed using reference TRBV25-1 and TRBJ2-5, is EADIYQTPRYLVIGTGKKITLECSQTMGHDKMYWYQQDPGMELHLIHYSYGVNSTEKGDLSSESTVSRIRTEHFPLTLESARPSHTSQYLCASSEQGAGQETQYFGPGTRLLVL.

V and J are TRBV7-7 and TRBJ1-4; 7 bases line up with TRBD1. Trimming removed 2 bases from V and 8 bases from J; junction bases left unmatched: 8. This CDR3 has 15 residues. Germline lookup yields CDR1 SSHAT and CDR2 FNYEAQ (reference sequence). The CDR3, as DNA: TGTGCCAGCAGCTTACGTGAGGGGGCAGGAGAAAAACTGTTTTTT. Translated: CASSLREGAGEKLFF.

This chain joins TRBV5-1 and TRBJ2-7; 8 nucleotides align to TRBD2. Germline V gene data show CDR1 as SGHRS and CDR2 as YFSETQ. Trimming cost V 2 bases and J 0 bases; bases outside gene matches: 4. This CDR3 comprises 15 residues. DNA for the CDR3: TGCGCCAGCAGCTTCGTAGCGGGATACTCCTACGAGCAGTACTTC. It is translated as CASSFVAGYSYEQYF.

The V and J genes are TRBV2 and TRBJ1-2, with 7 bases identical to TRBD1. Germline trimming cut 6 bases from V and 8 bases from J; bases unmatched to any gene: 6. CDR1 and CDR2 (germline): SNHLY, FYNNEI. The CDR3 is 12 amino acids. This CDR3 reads CASRGQSRGYTF. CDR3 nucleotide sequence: TGTGCCAGCAGGGGACAGAGCCGCGGCTACACCTTC.

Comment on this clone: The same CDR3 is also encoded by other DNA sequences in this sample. CDR3 coding DNA: TGTGCCAGCAGCTTATCGGGAGGGCGCACAGATACGCAGTATTTT. Translation: CASSLSGGRTDTQYF. The chain is built from TRBV7-2 and TRBJ2-3; 8 bases align to TRBD2. CDR3 length: 15 residues. V trimming: 2 bases; J trimming: 1 base; junction bases outside the gene matches: 2. Germline V CDR1 and CDR2: SGHTA, FQGNSA. Drawing the rest from reference TRBV7-2 and TRBJ2-3, the complete variable domain is GAGVSQSPSNKVTEKGKDVELRCDPISGHTALYWYRQSLGQGLEFLIYFQGNSAPDKSGLPSDRFSAERTGGSVSTLTIQRTQQEDSAVYLCASSLSGGRTDTQYFGPGTRLTVL.

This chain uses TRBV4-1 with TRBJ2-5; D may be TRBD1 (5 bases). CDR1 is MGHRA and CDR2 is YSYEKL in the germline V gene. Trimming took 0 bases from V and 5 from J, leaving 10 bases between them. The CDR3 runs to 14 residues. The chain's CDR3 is CASSQDGATETQYF. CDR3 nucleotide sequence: TGCGCCAGCAGCCAAGATGGGGCAACGGAGACCCAGTACTTC.

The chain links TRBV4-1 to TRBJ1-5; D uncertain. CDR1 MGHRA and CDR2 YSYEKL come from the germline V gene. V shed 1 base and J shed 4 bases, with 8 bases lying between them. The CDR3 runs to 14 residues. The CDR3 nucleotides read TGCGCCAGCAGCCAAGGACTCTTTAATCAGCCCCAGCATTTT. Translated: CASSQGLFNQPQHF.

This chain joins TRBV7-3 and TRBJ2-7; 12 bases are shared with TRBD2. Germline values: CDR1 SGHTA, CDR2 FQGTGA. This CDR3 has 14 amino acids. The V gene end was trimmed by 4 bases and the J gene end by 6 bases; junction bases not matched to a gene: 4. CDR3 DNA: TGTGCCAGCAGCTATATGGGACTAGCGGGCGAGCAGTACTTC. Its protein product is CASSYMGLAGEQYF.

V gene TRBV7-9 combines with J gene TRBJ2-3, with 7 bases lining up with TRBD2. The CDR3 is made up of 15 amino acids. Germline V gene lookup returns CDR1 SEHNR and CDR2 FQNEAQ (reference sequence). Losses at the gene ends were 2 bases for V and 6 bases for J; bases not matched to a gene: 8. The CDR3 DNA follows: TGTGCCAGCAGCTTATCAGGGACTACTATGGATACGCAGTATTTT. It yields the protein CASSLSGTTMDTQYF.

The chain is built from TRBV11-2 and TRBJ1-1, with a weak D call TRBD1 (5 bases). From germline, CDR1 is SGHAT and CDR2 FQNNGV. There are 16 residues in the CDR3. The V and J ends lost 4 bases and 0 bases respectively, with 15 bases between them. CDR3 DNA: TGTGCCAGCAGCTCGCCCCGTGGGGCTTTGAACACTGAAGCTTTCTTT. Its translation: CASSSPRGALNTEAFF. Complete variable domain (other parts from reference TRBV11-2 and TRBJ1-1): EAGVAQSPRYKIIEKRQSVAFWCNPISGHATLYWYQQILGQGPKLLIQFQNNGVVDDSQLPKDRFSAERLKGVDSTLKIQPAKLEDSAVYLCASSSPRGALNTEAFFGQGTRLTVV.

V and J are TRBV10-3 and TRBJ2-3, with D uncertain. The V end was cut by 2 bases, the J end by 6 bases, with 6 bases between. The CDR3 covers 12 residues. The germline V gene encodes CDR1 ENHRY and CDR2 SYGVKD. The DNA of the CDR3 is TGTGCCATCAGTGAGAACGAGGATACGCAGTATTTT. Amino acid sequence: CAISENEDTQYF.

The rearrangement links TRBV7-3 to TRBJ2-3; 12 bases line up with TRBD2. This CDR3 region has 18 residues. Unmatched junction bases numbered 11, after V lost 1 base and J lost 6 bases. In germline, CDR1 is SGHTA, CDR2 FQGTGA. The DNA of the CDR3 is TGTGCCAGCAGCTTAAGGACCAGGACTAGCGGGGAGCCTGATACGCAGTATTTT. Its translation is CASSLRTRTSGEPDTQYF.

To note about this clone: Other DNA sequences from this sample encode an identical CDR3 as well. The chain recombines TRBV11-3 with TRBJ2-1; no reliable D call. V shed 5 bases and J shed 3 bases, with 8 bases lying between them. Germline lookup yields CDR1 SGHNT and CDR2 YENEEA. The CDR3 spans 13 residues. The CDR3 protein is CASSTGLYNEQFF. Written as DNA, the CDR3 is TGTGCCAGCAGCACTGGTCTCTACAATGAGCAGTTCTTC. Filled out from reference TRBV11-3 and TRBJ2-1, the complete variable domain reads EAGVVQSPRYKIIEKKQPVAFWCNPISGHNTLYWYLQNLGQGPELLIRYENEEAVDDSQLPKDRFSAERLKGVDSTLKIQPAELGDSAVYLCASSTGLYNEQFFGPGTRLTVL.

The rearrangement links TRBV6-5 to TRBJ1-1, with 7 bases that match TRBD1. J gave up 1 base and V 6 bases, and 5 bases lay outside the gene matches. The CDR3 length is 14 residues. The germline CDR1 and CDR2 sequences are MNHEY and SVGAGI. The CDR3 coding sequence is TGTGCCAGCAGCCGACAGGGATCGAACACTGAAGCTTTCTTT. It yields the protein CASSRQGSNTEAFF.

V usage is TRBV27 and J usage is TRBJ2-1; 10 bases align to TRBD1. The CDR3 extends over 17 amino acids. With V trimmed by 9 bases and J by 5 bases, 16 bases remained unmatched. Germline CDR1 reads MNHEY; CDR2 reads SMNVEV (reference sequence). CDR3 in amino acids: CASRRDRGVLPHNEQFF. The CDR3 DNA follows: TGTGCCAGTCGCCGGGACAGGGGTGTCCTCCCTCACAATGAGCAGTTCTTC.